This T cell receptor beta chain originates from a study of CD8 T cells in ankylosing spondylitis. Study-wide results and caveats: Clones linked with disease were CD8+ and fairly uncommon in the peripheral blood. Clones linked to disease were reported to show significant enrichment in matched ankylosing spondylitis synovial fluid. Past research had described some motif variants in reactive arthritis synovial fluid and blood. Ankylosing spondylitis blood appeared to be characterized by a TCR beta motif of fewer than ten highly homologous variants.

Germline CDR1 SGHAT, CDR2 FQNNGV. The CDR3 runs 18 residues. V gave up 1 base and J gave up 4 bases; unmatched junction bases: 12. Quantitative 5'-RACE was performed with molecular barcodes, and it yielded the TCR beta libraries. Each CDR3 protein is one row after TCRdb ran MiXCR on the 5' RACE reads. In the table there are roughly 490,000 distinct CDR3 sequences, 5.3% of which are singletons. This clonotype was seen at least ten times. Its cognate antigen is unknown. The sequencing sample was made of blood, either unsorted or a sorted T cell fraction (not recorded which). This receptor was taken from a male donor with ankylosing spondylitis. V is TRBV11-2 and J is TRBJ2-7, with TRBD2 matching over 11 bases. This chain's CDR3 is CASSLGVVASGRSYEQYF. The CDR3 DNA reads as TGTGCCAGCAGCTTAGGTGTTGTGGCTAGCGGGAGGTCTTACGAGCAGTACTTC.